This TCR beta chain was profiled in a study of neurological immune-mediated disorders. Study-wide results and limits: Repertoires from 18 of 34 multiple sclerosis patients grouped phylogenetically into a related-CDR3 cluster, suggesting a possible signature. The greatest degree of TCR clonal expansion was observed in HTLV-1-associated myelopathy, with the lowest in multiple sclerosis, below that of healthy controls.

The unsorted libraries originated from 2 million PBMCs kept at -80 C. With 10-nucleotide random UMIs included, cDNA was synthesized by 5'RACE. In TCRdb, the 5' RACE reads were re-called with MiXCR into one record per CDR3 protein. The table lists roughly 60,000 distinct CDR3 sequences, 2% to 3% of them singletons. Details on this clonotype: Its specificity is unknown.

Trimming shortened V by 3 bases and J by 7 bases, and 6 bases separated the two germline ends. From germline, CDR1 is KGHSH and CDR2 LQKENI. The CDR3 totals 11 residues. The sequence was collected from a middle-aged man with multiple sclerosis. This chain joins TRBV18 and TRBJ1-2; D gene ambiguous. Sequenced sample: PBMCs. The CDR3 sequence: CASSPDLGYTF. The CDR3 nucleotides are TGTGCCAGCTCACCTGACCTTGGCTACACCTTC.